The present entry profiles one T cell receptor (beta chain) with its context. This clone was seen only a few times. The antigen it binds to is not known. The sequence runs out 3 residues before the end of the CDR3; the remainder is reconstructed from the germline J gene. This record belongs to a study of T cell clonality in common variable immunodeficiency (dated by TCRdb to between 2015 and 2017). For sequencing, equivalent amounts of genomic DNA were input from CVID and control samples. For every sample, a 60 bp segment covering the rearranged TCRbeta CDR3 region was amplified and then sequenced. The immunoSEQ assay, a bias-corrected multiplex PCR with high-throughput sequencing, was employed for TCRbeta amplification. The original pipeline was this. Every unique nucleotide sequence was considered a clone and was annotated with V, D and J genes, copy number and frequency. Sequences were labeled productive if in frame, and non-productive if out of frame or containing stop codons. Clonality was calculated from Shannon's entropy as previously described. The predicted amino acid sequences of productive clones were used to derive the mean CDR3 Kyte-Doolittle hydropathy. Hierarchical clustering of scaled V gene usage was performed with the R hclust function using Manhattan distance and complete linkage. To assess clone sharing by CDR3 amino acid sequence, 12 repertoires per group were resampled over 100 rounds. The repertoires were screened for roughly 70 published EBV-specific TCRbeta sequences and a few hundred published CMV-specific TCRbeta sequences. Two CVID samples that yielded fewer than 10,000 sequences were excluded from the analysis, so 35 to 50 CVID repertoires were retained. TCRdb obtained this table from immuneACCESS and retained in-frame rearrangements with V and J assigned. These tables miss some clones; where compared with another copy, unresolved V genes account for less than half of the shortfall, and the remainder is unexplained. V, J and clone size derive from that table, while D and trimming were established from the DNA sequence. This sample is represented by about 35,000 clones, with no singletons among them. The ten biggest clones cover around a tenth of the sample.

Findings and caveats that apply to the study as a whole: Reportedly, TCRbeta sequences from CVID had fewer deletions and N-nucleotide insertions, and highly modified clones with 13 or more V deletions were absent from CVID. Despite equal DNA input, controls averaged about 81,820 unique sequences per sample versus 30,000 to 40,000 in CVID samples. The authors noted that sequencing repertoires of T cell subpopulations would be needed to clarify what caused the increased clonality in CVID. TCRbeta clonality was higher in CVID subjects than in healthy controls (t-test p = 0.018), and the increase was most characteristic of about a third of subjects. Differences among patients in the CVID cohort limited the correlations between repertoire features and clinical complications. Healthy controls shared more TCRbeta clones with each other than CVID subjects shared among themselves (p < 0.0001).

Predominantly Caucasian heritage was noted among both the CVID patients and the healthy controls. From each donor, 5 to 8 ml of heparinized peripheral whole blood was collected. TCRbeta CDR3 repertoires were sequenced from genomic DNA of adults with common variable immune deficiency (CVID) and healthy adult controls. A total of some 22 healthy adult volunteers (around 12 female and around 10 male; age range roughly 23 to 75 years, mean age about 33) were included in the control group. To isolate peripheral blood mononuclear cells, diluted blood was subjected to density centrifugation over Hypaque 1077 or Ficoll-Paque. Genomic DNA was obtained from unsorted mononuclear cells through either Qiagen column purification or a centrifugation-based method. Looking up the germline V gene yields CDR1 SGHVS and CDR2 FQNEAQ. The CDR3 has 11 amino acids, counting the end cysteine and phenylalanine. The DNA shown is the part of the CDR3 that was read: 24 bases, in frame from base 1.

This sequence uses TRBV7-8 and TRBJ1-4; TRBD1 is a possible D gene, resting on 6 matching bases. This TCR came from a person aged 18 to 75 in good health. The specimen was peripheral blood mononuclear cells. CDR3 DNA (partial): TGTGCCAGCAGCCAGCGGACAGTA. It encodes CASSQRTV. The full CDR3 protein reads CASSQRTVLFF.